This record looks at one T cell receptor beta chain sequence and its context. These data come from a study of blood T cell repertoires in COVID-19. Turning to the study itself: T cells, B-cell-depleted T cells, or PBMCs supplied cDNA or gDNA.

CDR3 length: 15 amino acids. V was clipped by 1 base and J by 4 bases, with 11 bases between them. Germline CDR1 and CDR2: LGHDT and YNNKEL (reference sequence). Authors' processing steps: Quantification of nucleated cells was approximated via reference gene primer amplification. Repertoires were generated with immunoSEQ multiplex PCR, while TCRdb's copy carries only in-frame clones and drops some. That table supplies the V and J calls and clone size; D and trimming were determined from the DNA. Here the sample spans over 80,000 clones, 80% to 90% being singletons. This TCR came from a man aged 45-65 years with acute or convalescent COVID-19. The sample was peripheral blood. V and J are TRBV3-1 (or the pseudogene TRBV3-2) and TRBJ2-1; D unresolved. The CDR3 DNA reads as TGTGCCAGCAGCCAAGGGATGGTGCGGTACAATGAGCAGTTCTTC. Its protein product is CASSQGMVRYNEQFF.